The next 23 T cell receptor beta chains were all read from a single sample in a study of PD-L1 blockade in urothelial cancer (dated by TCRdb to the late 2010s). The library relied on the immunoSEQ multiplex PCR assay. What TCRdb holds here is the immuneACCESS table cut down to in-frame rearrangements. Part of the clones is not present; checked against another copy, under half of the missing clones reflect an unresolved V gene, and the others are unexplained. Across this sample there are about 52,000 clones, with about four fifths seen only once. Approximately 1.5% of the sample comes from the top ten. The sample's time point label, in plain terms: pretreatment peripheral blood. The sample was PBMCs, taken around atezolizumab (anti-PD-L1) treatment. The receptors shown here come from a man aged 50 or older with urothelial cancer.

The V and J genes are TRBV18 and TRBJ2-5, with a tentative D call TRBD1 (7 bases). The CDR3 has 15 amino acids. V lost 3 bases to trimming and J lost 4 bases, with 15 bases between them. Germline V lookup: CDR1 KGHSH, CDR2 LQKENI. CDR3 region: CASSPRGQSPETQYF. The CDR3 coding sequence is TGTGCCAGCTCACCGCGGGGACAGAGCCCAGAGACCCAGTACTTC.

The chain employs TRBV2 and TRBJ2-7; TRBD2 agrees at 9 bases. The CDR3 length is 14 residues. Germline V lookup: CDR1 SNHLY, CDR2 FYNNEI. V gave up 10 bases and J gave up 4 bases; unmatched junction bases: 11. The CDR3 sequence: CANRDSGGPYEQYF. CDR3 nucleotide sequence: TGTGCCAACCGCGATAGCGGGGGCCCTTACGAGCAGTACTTC.

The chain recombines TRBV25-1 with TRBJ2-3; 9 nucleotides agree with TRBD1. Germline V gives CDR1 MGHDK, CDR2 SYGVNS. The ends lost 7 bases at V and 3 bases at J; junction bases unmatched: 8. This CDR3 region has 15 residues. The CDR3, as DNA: TGTGCCAGCAAATCCGGGACAGGGTTTACAGATACGCAGTATTTT. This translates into CASKSGTGFTDTQYF.

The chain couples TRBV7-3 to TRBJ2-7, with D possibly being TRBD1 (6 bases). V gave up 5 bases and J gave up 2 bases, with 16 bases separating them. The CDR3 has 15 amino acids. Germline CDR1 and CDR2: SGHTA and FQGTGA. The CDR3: CASSLSGGETYEQYF. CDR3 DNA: TGTGCCAGCAGCCTCTCTGGGGGCGAGACCTACGAGCAGTACTTC.

The CDR3 sequence: CASSLGAGGGNEQFF. CDR3 in DNA: TGTGCCAGCAGTTTAGGAGCGGGAGGGGGTAATGAGCAGTTCTTC. This sequence joins TRBV27 and TRBJ2-1; 10 positions match TRBD2. The CDR3 spans 15 residues. Per germline, CDR1 MNHEY and CDR2 SMNVEV (reference sequence). V lost 2 bases and J lost 7; bases outside the gene matches: 5.

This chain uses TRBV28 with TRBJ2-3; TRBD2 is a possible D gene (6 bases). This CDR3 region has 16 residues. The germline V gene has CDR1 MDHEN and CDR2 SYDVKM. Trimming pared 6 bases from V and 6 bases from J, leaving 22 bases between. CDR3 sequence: CASSPTPGLTSDTQYF. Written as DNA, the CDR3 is TGTGCCAGCAGCCCCACCCCGGGTCTCACTAGCGATACGCAGTATTTT.

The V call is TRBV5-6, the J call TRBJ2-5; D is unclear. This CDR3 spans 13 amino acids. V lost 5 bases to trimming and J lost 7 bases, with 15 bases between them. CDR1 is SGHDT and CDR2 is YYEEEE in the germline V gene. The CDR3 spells CASSPAETATQYF. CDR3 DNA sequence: TGTGCCAGCAGTCCCGCAGAGACTGCGACCCAGTACTTC.

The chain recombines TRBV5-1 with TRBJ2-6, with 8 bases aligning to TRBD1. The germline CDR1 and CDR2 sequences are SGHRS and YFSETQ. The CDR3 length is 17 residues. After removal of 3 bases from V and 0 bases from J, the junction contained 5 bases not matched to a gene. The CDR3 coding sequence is TGCGCCAGCAGCTCCGGGACAGGCACCTCTGGGGCCAACGTCCTGACTTTC. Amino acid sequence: CASSSGTGTSGANVLTF.

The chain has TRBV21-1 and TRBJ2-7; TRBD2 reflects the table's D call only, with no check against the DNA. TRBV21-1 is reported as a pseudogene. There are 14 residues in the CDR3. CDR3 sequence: CASNRAGTVYEQYF. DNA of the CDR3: TGTGCCAGCAACCGCGCGGGAACTGTATACGAGCAGTACTTC.

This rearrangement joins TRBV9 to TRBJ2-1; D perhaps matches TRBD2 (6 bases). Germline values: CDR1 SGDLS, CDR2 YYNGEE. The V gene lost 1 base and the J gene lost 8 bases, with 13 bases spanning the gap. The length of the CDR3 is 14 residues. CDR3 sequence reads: CASSVPGVRDEQFF. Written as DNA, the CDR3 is TGTGCCAGCAGCGTACCGGGAGTTAGGGATGAGCAGTTCTTC. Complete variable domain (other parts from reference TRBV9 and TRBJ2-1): DSGVTQTPKHLITATGQRVTLRCSPRSGDLSVYWYQQSLDQGLQFLIQYYNGEERAKGNILERFSAQQFPDLHSELNLSSLELGDSALYFCASSVPGVRDEQFFGPGTRLTVL.

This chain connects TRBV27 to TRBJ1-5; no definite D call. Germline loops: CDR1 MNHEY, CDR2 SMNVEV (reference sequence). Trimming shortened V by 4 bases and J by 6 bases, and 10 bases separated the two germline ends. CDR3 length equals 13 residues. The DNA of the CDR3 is TGTGCCAGCAGTTCTCTAGTCGGTCAGCCCCAGCATTTT. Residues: CASSSLVGQPQHF.

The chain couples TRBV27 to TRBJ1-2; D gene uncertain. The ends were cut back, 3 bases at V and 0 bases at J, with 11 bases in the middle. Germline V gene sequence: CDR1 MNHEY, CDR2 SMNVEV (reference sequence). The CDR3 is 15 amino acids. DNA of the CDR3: TGTGCCAGCAGTTTTAGTCACGGAGCTAACTATGGCTACACCTTC. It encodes CASSFSHGANYGYTF.

Written as DNA, the CDR3 is TGTGCCAGCATCAGGGACAGGGGAACCTACAATGAGCAGTTCTTC. This encodes CASIRDRGTYNEQFF. This chain connects TRBV27 to TRBJ2-1; 10 positions agree with TRBD1. Per germline, CDR1 MNHEY and CDR2 SMNVEV (reference sequence). The CDR3 length is 15 residues. Trimming cost V 7 bases and J 2 bases; bases outside gene matches: 5.

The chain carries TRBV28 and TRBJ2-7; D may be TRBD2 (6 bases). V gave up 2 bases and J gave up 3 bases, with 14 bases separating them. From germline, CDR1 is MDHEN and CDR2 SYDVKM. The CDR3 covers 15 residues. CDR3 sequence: CASSLPASSGYEQYF. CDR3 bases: TGTGCCAGCAGTTTACCCGCAAGTAGCGGCTACGAGCAGTACTTC. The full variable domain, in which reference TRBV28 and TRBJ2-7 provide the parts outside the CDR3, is DVKVTQSSRYLVKRTGEKVFLECVQDMDHENMFWYRQDPGLGLRLIYFSYDVKMKEKGDIPEGYSVSREKKERFSLILESASTNQTSMYLCASSLPASSGYEQYFGPGTRLTVT.

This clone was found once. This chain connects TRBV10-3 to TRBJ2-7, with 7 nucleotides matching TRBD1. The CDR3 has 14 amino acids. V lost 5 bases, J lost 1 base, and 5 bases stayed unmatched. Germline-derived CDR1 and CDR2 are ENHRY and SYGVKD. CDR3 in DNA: TGTGCCATCAGTTCCGGGACAGATTCCTACGAGCAGTACTTC. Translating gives CAISSGTDSYEQYF.

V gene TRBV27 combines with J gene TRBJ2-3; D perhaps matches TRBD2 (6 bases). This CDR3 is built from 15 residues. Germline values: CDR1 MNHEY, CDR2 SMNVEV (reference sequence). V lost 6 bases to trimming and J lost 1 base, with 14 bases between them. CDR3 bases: TGTGCCAGCAGCAGGGACGGGGGTGGCACAGATACGCAGTATTTT. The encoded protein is CASSRDGGGTDTQYF.

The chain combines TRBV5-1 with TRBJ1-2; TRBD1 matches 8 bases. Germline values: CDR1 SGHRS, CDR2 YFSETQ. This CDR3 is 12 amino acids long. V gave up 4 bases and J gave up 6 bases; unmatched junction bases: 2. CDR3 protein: CASSQTGDGYTF. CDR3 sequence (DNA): TGCGCCAGCAGCCAGACAGGGGATGGCTACACCTTC.

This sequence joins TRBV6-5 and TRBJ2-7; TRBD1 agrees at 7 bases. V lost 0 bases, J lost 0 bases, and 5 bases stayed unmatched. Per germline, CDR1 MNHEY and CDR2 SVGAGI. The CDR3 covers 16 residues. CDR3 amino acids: CASSYSMDRSSYEQYF. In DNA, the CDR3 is TGTGCCAGCAGTTACTCCATGGACAGGAGCTCCTACGAGCAGTACTTC.

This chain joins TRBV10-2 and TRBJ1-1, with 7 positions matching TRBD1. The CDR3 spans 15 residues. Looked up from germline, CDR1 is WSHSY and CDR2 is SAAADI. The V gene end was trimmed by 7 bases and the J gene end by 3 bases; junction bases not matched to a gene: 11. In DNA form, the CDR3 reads TGCGCCAGCACGCAGACAGGGCCTGGGCACACTGAAGCTTTCTTT. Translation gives CASTQTGPGHTEAFF.

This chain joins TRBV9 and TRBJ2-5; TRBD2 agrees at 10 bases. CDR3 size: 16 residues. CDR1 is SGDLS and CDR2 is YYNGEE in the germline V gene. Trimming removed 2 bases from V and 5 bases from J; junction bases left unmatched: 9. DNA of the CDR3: TGTGCCAGCAGCGTCCTAGCGGGAGAGGGGGGGGAGACCCAGTACTTC. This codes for CASSVLAGEGGETQYF.

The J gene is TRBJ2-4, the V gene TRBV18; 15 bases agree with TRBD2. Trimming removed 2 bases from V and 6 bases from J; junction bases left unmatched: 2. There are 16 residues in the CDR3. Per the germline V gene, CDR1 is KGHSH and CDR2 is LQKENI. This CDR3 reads CASSPGLAGGINIQYF. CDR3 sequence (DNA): TGTGCCAGCTCACCAGGACTAGCGGGGGGGATAAACATTCAGTACTTC.

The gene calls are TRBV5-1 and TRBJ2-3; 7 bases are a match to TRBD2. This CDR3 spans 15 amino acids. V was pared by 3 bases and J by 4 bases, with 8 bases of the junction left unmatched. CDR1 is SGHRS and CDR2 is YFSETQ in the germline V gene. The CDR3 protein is CASSSGLEVSDTQYF. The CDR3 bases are TGCGCCAGCAGCTCCGGACTAGAGGTCTCAGATACGCAGTATTTT.

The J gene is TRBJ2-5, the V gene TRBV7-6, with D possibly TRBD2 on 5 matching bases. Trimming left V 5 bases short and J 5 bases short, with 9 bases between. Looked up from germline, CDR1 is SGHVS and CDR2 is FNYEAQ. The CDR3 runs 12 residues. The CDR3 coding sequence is TGTGCCAGCAGCCCCCGGGGTGAGACCCAGTACTTC. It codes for CASSPRGETQYF.